The T cell receptor (beta chain) under discussion was sequenced for a study of cytomegalovirus exposure and HLA in healthy donors. Both 60 Vbeta primers and 13 Jbeta primers went into the PCR. Only in-frame clones appear in the TCRdb table, and some are missing; sequencing was by immunoSEQ multiplex PCR. This sample has 200,000 to 250,000 clones, with about 75% found just once. What was sequenced was PBMCs. The sequence came from a man younger than 35 in good health and CMV-seronegative.

As DNA, the CDR3 is TGTGCCAGCAGTTCCCAAGGGGGCAATGAGCAGTTCTTC. Its translation: CASSSQGGNEQFF. This chain links TRBV6-1 with TRBJ2-1; D perhaps matches TRBD1 (6 bases). The CDR3 sequence is 13 residues long. Germline V CDR1 and CDR2: MNHNS, SASEGT. Between the trimmed V and J ends, which lost 5 bases and 6 bases, there was a span of 11 bases.